Below are 7 T cell receptor beta chains sequenced from a single sample in a study of glioma-infiltrating T cells after dendritic cell vaccination. Generated by immunoSEQ multiplex PCR, the TCRdb table keeps only in-frame clones and is missing some. This repertoire shows about 21,000 clones, 79% found once; its top ten account for 36%. The sample consisted of blood, taken before dendritic cell vaccination. These receptors all come from a human donor with glioblastoma.

The V gene is TRBV19, the J gene TRBJ2-5, with TRBD2 matching over 13 bases. The V gene's germline CDR1 is LNHDA and CDR2 SQIVND (reference sequence). This CDR3 spans 16 amino acids. V dropped 7 bases and J dropped 7; count of bases not matched to a gene: 12. The CDR3, as DNA: TGTGCCAGTACCCCACGGACTAGCGGGAGCTCTGGGACCCAGTACTTC. Translation gives CASTPRTSGSSGTQYF. Using reference TRBV19 and TRBJ2-5 for the parts outside the CDR3, the full variable domain is DGGITQSPKYLFRKEGQNVTLSCEQNLNHDAMYWYRQDPGQGLRLIYYSQIVNDFQKGDIAEGYSVSREKKESFPLTVTSAQKNPTAFYLCASTPRTSGSSGTQYFGPGTRLLVL.

The chain uses TRBV5-6 and TRBJ1-2; D unclear. From germline, CDR1 is SGHDT and CDR2 YYEEEE. The length of the CDR3 is 15 residues. V was cut by 5 bases and J by 3 bases, with 17 bases left in between. Here the CDR3 DNA reads TGTGCCAGCAGATCCGAGGGAAATTACTACTATGGCTACACCTTC. This gives the protein CASRSEGNYYYGYTF.

This chain connects TRBV2 to TRBJ2-5; D might be TRBD1 (6 bases). With 5 bases removed from V and 2 bases from J, the gap between germline ends came to 9 bases. The CDR3 is 13 residues long. Per germline, CDR1 SNHLY and CDR2 FYNNEI. CDR3 coding DNA: TGTGCCAGCAGTCCTAGGGGGCAAGAGACCCAGTACTTC. Translated, it gives CASSPRGQETQYF.

The J gene is TRBJ1-6, the V gene TRBV6-1; D remains unclear. The germline V and J ends were trimmed by 7 bases and 3 bases, with 7 bases remaining between them. This CDR3 is 13 amino acids long. The V gene's germline CDR1 is MNHNS and CDR2 SASEGT. The CDR3 region has the DNA TGTGCCAGCATGGGAGACTATAATTCACCCCTCCACTTT. Encoded protein: CASMGDYNSPLHF.

As regards this clone: The same CDR3 arises from other DNA sequences in this sample as well. The chain carries TRBV5-6 and TRBJ2-5, with 10 positions matching TRBD2. Germline V gene lookup returns CDR1 SGHDT and CDR2 YYEEEE. V was pared by 0 bases and J by 5 bases, with 4 bases of the junction left unmatched. This CDR3 comprises 15 residues. CDR3: CASSLGLAGVETQYF. The DNA for the CDR3 is TGTGCCAGCAGCTTGGGGCTAGCGGGAGTGGAGACCCAGTACTTC.

This chain joins TRBV10-3 and TRBJ2-7; 11 bases are a match to TRBD1. V trimming: 4 bases; J trimming: 4 bases; junction bases outside the gene matches: 3. The CDR3 runs to 14 residues. The germline V gene has CDR1 ENHRY and CDR2 SYGVKD. CDR3 amino acids: CAISAGTGGYEQYF. The CDR3 DNA sequence: TGTGCCATCAGTGCGGGGACAGGGGGGTACGAGCAGTACTTC.

As for this clone: One end of the junction does not line up with germline, which may come from a read error. The chain couples TRBV28 to TRBJ1-1; D unclear. The CDR3 runs 15 residues. Germline V gene data show CDR1 as MDHEN and CDR2 as SYDVKM. CDR3 nucleotides: TGTGCCAGCAGCAAAAGCGGGCAATATAACATTGAAGCTTTCTTT. This sequence encodes CASSKSGQYNIEAFF.